This TCR beta chain was profiled in a study of cytomegalovirus exposure and HLA in healthy donors. Broader study findings: Analysis was performed later, and it showed HLA-associated TCR beta chains to be more clonally expanded than equally common others.

PCR was performed using 60 Vbeta and 13 Jbeta primers. Data came from immunoSEQ multiplex PCR; TCRdb stores just in-frame clones and leaves some out. The profile shows approximately 210,000 clones, around 86% of them singletons. Notes on this clone: As yet, its antigen is unknown.

The sequencing input was PBMCs. The TCR originated in a woman aged 45-65 years in good health and CMV-seropositive.

The CDR3 sequence: CASSQVEELAYGYTF. CDR3 nucleotide sequence: TGCGCCAGCAGCCAAGTCGAGGAATTGGCCTATGGCTACACCTTC. The rearrangement uses TRBV4-3 and TRBJ1-2; D not resolved. This CDR3 has 15 amino acids. V was pared by 1 base and J by 4 bases, with 13 bases between. Germline V gene data show CDR1 as LGHNA and CDR2 as YSLEER.